Below, 27 T cell receptor beta chains from the same sample are listed, as sequenced in a study of T cell responses to AZD1222 COVID-19 vaccine. The protocol was immunoSEQ multiplex PCR, while the TCRdb copy is restricted to in-frame clones and leaves out a portion. The sample holds fewer than 90,000 clones, about 90% seen once. Sequenced material: peripheral blood, taken on day 0 of AZD1222 vaccination. Receptors were obtained from an adult in good health.

The chain uses TRBV7-6 and TRBJ2-1; the D is unclear. Germline CDR1 and CDR2: SGHVS and FNYEAQ. CDR3 length equals 17 residues. Trimming removed 5 bases at V and 8 bases at J, with 25 bases between. CDR3 in amino acids: CASSPRPKISPTDEQFF. The CDR3 DNA reads as TGTGCCAGCAGCCCCCGACCGAAAATTAGTCCCACCGATGAGCAGTTCTTC. Based on the CDR3 plus reference TRBV7-6 and TRBJ2-1, the full variable domain is GAGVSQSPRYKVTKRGQDVALRCDPISGHVSLYWYRQALGQGPEFLTYFNYEAQQDKSGLPNDRFSAERPEGSISTLTIQRTEQRDSAMYRCASSPRPKISPTDEQFFGPGTRLTVL.

This rearrangement joins TRBV19 to TRBJ2-2; D is possibly TRBD1 (5 bases). The CDR3 length is 14 residues. V lost 7 bases and J 7 bases, leaving 16 bases between the germline ends. The germline V gene encodes CDR1 LNHDA and CDR2 SQIVND (reference sequence). In DNA form, the CDR3 reads TGTGCCAGTAAGGGGCCACTGAGGAGCGGGGAGCTGTTTTTT. Translating gives CASKGPLRSGELFF.

The chain employs TRBV4-2 and TRBJ2-4; 8 positions agree with TRBD1. The junction had 5 bases not matched to a gene; V was cut back by 3 bases and J by 7 bases. The CDR3 totals 14 residues. Germline-derived CDR1 and CDR2 are LGHNA and YNFKEQ. This chain's CDR3 is CASSQDRDRNIQYF. The CDR3 DNA follows: TGTGCCAGCAGCCAGGACAGGGATCGGAACATTCAGTACTTC.

This chain links TRBV4-1 with TRBJ2-1, with a possible D match to TRBD1 (5 bases). Germline CDR1 reads MGHRA; CDR2 reads YSYEKL. Between the trimmed V and J ends, which lost 4 bases and 5 bases, there was a span of 21 bases. This CDR3 is 17 amino acids long. The chain's CDR3 is CASSREGVVTYNNEQFF. CDR3 in DNA: TGCGCCAGCAGCCGAGAAGGGGTAGTTACTTATAACAATGAGCAGTTCTTC.

The genes are TRBV11-2 and TRBJ2-5, with TRBD1 as a possible D gene (6 bases). Per the germline V gene, CDR1 is SGHAT and CDR2 is FQNNGV. The CDR3 totals 16 residues. The V and J ends lost 3 bases and 2 bases respectively, with 16 bases between them. The CDR3 nucleotides are TGTGCCAGCAGCTTCCAACAGGGAGTAGCGCAAGAGACCCAGTACTTC. Residues: CASSFQQGVAQETQYF.

The chain carries TRBV28 and TRBJ1-2, with D unresolved. Germline-derived CDR1 and CDR2 are MDHEN and SYDVKM. The V and J ends lost 8 bases and 2 bases respectively, with 12 bases between them. CDR3 size: 13 residues. The CDR3 DNA is TGTGCCAGCCAGTGGACGCAGAACTATGGCTACACCTTC. It translates to CASQWTQNYGYTF.

The chain is built from TRBV7-9 and TRBJ1-1; D is ambiguous. Germline V gives CDR1 SEHNR, CDR2 FQNEAQ (reference sequence). V lost 4 bases and J 0 bases, leaving 9 bases between the germline ends. This CDR3 is 14 amino acids long. CDR3 region: CASSSGSLNTEAFF. The DNA of the CDR3 is TGTGCCAGCAGCTCGGGCAGTCTGAACACTGAAGCTTTCTTT.

V and J are TRBV9 and TRBJ1-1, with no clear D. V lost 3 bases and J 3 bases, leaving 15 bases between the germline ends. The CDR3 sequence is 15 residues long. Germline CDR1 and CDR2: SGDLS and YYNGEE. Written as DNA, the CDR3 is TGTGCCAGCAGCGATGAGGACTCATTCCACACTGAAGCTTTCTTT. Its translation is CASSDEDSFHTEAFF.

In its sample, this clone was seen a few times. This chain joins TRBV3-1 (or the pseudogene TRBV3-2) and TRBJ2-1; TRBD2 agrees at 7 bases. The CDR3 sequence is 14 residues long. Germline V gene sequence: CDR1 LGHDT, CDR2 YNNKEL (reference sequence). V was pared by 3 bases and J by 3 bases, with 2 bases of the junction left unmatched. The DNA for the CDR3 is TGTGCCAGCAGCCAGTGGGGGGGCTACAATGAGCAGTTCTTC. Its protein product is CASSQWGGYNEQFF.

The chain uses TRBV6-5 and TRBJ1-4; D might be TRBD1 (6 bases). CDR3 length equals 15 residues. V lost 8 bases to trimming and J lost 0 bases, with 13 bases between them. Per the germline V gene, CDR1 is MNHEY and CDR2 is SVGAGI. CDR3: CASVGTLATNEKLFF. The CDR3 coding sequence is TGTGCCAGCGTCGGGACACTTGCAACTAATGAAAAACTGTTTTTT.

Written as DNA, the CDR3 is TGTGCCAGCACCCCTAAGGATCACTGGGAGCAGTACTTC. This sequence encodes CASTPKDHWEQYF. The rearrangement joins TRBV6-5 to TRBJ2-7, with unresolved D. This CDR3 contains 13 residues. Germline V lookup: CDR1 MNHEY, CDR2 SVGAGI. Trimming cost V 7 bases and J 7 bases, with 17 bases left between them.

J is TRBJ2-7 and V is TRBV5-5; D gene unclear. V was cut by 0 bases and J by 3 bases, with 1 base left in between. Per the germline V gene, CDR1 is SGHKS and CDR2 is YYEKEE (reference sequence). This CDR3 is built from 11 residues. Here the CDR3 reads CASSLGYEQYF. The CDR3 DNA is TGTGCCAGCAGCTTGGGCTACGAGCAGTACTTC.

The rearrangement links TRBV24-1 to TRBJ2-3; D remains ambiguous. The germline CDR1 and CDR2 sequences are KGHDR and SFDVKD. The CDR3 is 16 residues long. Trimming left V 3 bases short and J 2 bases short, with 14 bases between. Here the CDR3 reads CATSDETERYTDTQYF. The DNA for the CDR3 is TGTGCCACCAGTGATGAGACGGAACGATACACAGATACGCAGTATTTT.

J is TRBJ1-1 and V is TRBV7-9, with 7 positions matching TRBD1. Per germline, CDR1 SEHNR and CDR2 FQNEAQ (reference sequence). The CDR3 is 14 residues long. Losses at the gene ends were 4 bases for V and 5 bases for J; bases not matched to a gene: 7. As DNA, the CDR3 is TGTGCCAGCAGCTCCTACAGGGGTGTTACTGAAGCTTTCTTT. Amino acid sequence: CASSSYRGVTEAFF.

This chain connects TRBV4-3 to TRBJ2-1, with 10 bases lining up with TRBD2. With 4 bases clipped from V and 6 bases from J, the junction kept 6 bases outside the gene matches. The CDR3 extends over 15 amino acids. Germline V gives CDR1 LGHNA, CDR2 YSLEER. In DNA form, the CDR3 reads TGCGCCAGCAGCCGGAGCGGGAGGGTCGGCAATGAGCAGTTCTTC. Translation: CASSRSGRVGNEQFF.

The chain is built from TRBV10-3 and TRBJ2-7; 7 bases are shared with TRBD1. The CDR3 covers 13 residues. Germline assignment: CDR1 ENHRY and CDR2 SYGVKD. With V trimmed by 10 bases and J by 3 bases, 9 bases remained unmatched. The CDR3 DNA follows: TGTGCCACCCACGGACAGGAAAGCTACGAGCAGTACTTC. Its translation: CATHGQESYEQYF.

The chain is built from TRBV6-2 or TRBV6-3 and TRBJ2-1; 8 bases match TRBD2. The trim removed 5 bases at V and 5 bases at J, leaving 11 bases unmatched. Looked up from germline, CDR1 is MNHEY and CDR2 is SVGEGT. This CDR3 is built from 16 residues. The CDR3 coding sequence is TGTGCCAGCAGTGACCCGGGACTAGGGGCAAACAATGAGCAGTTCTTC. Its translation is CASSDPGLGANNEQFF.

This chain connects TRBV6-5 to TRBJ2-7, with TRBD2 matching over 11 bases. Germline V lookup: CDR1 MNHEY, CDR2 SVGAGI. There are 14 residues in the CDR3. V was clipped by 7 bases and J by 5 bases; unmatched bases: 7. As DNA, the CDR3 is TGTGCCAGCACTCCGCCGGGACTAGCGGACGAGCAGTACTTC. It yields the protein CASTPPGLADEQYF.

This clone has a handful of counts. The chain is built from TRBV4-3 and TRBJ1-1; D is unclear. The germline V gene encodes CDR1 LGHNA and CDR2 YSLEER. V was clipped by 0 bases and J by 6 bases, with 8 bases between them. The CDR3 spans 13 residues. The CDR3 DNA follows: TGCGCCAGCAGCCAAGATCTCGCCGCTGAAGCTTTCTTT. It encodes CASSQDLAAEAFF.

The chain has TRBV5-1 and TRBJ1-1, with 8 bases lining up with TRBD1. From germline, CDR1 is SGHRS and CDR2 YFSETQ. V lost 4 bases, J lost 4 bases, and 15 bases stayed unmatched. This CDR3 region has 17 residues. The CDR3 is CASSPGRRTGLGTEAFF. The DNA of the CDR3 is TGCGCCAGCAGCCCAGGAAGGAGGACAGGGTTGGGCACTGAAGCTTTCTTT.

The rearrangement joins TRBV6-5 to TRBJ2-1; D might be TRBD1 (5 bases). This CDR3 region has 15 residues. Germline values: CDR1 MNHEY, CDR2 SVGAGI. V shed 7 bases and J shed 0 bases, with 13 bases lying between them. CDR3 nucleotides: TGTGCCAGCATGAAAGGGGCCGACTCCTACAATGAGCAGTTCTTC. The encoded protein is CASMKGADSYNEQFF.

This clone was counted once. The chain links TRBV27 to TRBJ1-1; weak D call: TRBD1 (6 bases). Per the germline V gene, CDR1 is MNHEY and CDR2 is SMNVEV (reference sequence). V lost 6 bases and J 0 bases, leaving 8 bases between the germline ends. The CDR3 is made up of 13 amino acids. CDR3 in amino acids: CASRDSMNTEAFF. The CDR3, as DNA: TGTGCCAGCAGGGACAGCATGAACACTGAAGCTTTCTTT.

A few counts support this clone. The V and J genes are TRBV7-6 and TRBJ2-5; TRBD2 matches 9 bases. Germline CDR1 SGHVS, CDR2 FNYEAQ. The CDR3 totals 15 residues. V gave up 5 bases and J gave up 3 bases; unmatched junction bases: 7. This CDR3 reads CASSILSGGEETQYF. The CDR3 DNA is TGTGCCAGCAGCATACTTAGCGGGGGTGAAGAGACCCAGTACTTC.

This clone was picked up one time. This chain joins TRBV18 and TRBJ1-5, with D unclear. The CDR3 has 16 residues. Germline CDR1 and CDR2: KGHSH and LQKENI. V lost 0 bases, J lost 0 bases, and 9 bases lay in between. Here the CDR3 DNA reads TGTGCCAGCTCACCACCCTCGGCGGGTAGCAATCAGCCCCAGCATTTT. Its protein product is CASSPPSAGSNQPQHF.

This sequence joins TRBV5-1 and TRBJ2-5, with 9 bases that match TRBD2. CDR3 length equals 15 residues. V lost 0 bases and J lost 3; bases outside the gene matches: 3. Germline V gene data show CDR1 as SGHRS and CDR2 as YFSETQ. CDR3 coding DNA: TGCGCCAGCAGCTTGGGCGGGACTAGCAAAGAGACCCAGTACTTC. The encoded protein is CASSLGGTSKETQYF.

This rearrangement joins TRBV7-8 to TRBJ2-3; weak D call: TRBD2 (6 bases). V was clipped by 0 bases and J by 3 bases, with 22 bases between them. The CDR3 is made up of 19 amino acids. Germline V gives CDR1 SGHVS, CDR2 FQNEAQ. The CDR3 sequence: CASSLAGGLAVVSTDTQYF. The CDR3 DNA follows: TGTGCCAGCAGCTTAGCGGGGGGTTTAGCGGTGGTATCGACAGATACGCAGTATTTT.

V usage is TRBV11-2 and J usage is TRBJ1-4; D possibly corresponds to TRBD1 (6 bases). Germline CDR1 SGHAT, CDR2 FQNNGV. V shed 5 bases and J shed 5 bases, with 9 bases lying between them. The CDR3 extends over 13 amino acids. As DNA, the CDR3 is TGTGCCAGCAGCCTGGACAGAAATGAAAAACTGTTTTTT. Its translation is CASSLDRNEKLFF.